The TCR beta chain under discussion was sequenced for a study of OX40 agonist ivuxolimab in advanced cancers. Remarks on this clone: As yet, its antigen is unknown.

Findings and limits, study-wide: The 0.1-3.0 mg/kg partial responders had among the lowest clonal expansion. Certain nonresponders additionally had low normalized T-cell clonal expansion. On average, CD8+ T cells had more expanded clones than CD4+.

Per the germline V gene, CDR1 is SGHRS and CDR2 is YFSETQ. This CDR3 region has 15 residues. Trimming took off 0 bases at V and 0 bases at J, with 8 bases between the two ends. Sequencing was performed with immunoSEQ multiplex PCR; in TCRdb, only in-frame clones are kept and a portion is missing. The sample has approximately 76,000 clones; approximately 85% are singletons. The sequenced sample was CD4+ or CD8+ T cells sorted from blood, obtained in a trial of the OX40 agonist ivuxolimab. This rearrangement joins TRBV5-1 to TRBJ2-3; D call uncertain. The source of this sequence is an adult with an advanced solid tumor such as melanoma, head and neck, liver or kidney cancer. CDR3 protein: CASSLDRPSTDTQYF. The CDR3 nucleotides are TGCGCCAGCAGCTTGGATAGGCCTAGCACAGATACGCAGTATTTT.